The present T cell receptor beta chain was sequenced within a study of blood T cell repertoires in COVID-19 (dated by TCRdb to between 2020 and 2021). For the study in its entirety: The collaborator samples originated in the United States, Italy and Spain and spanned the acute and convalescent phases of COVID-19. Where HLA class I and class II types were available, the types were taken from metadata supplied by the sample provider, not from assay-based typing. The dataset comprised deeply sampled blood TCRbeta repertoires from subjects exposed to, actively infected with, or recovered from COVID-19. Samples came from the ongoing ImmuneRACE study (first 160 participants) plus 1,254 subjects from 6 global collaborators. The sample metadata nearly always contained a de-identified subject ID, COVID-19 status, age in years and sex. The prospective study material was composed of cDNA or gDNA derived from T cells, B-cell-depleted T cells, or PBMCs. The repertoires were made available in a free public database intended to serve as a resource for research on the immune response to SARS-CoV-2. Overall study outcomes, separate from this receptor: Clinical and demographic metadata were provided uncurated, with the amount varying by source and participant.

The CDR3, cysteine through phenylalanine, is 16 amino acids long. The retained sequence is limited to the CDR3, 48 bases, with the frame set at the first base. V is cut back by 1 base and J by 3 bases, with 5 bases in the junction unmatched. Based on the germline V gene (reference sequence), the CDR1 and CDR2 sequences are LNHDA and SQIVND. A remark on this clone: This clone's antigen is unknown. Base qualities are not at hand, and no much larger clone is one base apart.

Participants in the prospective study were aged roughly 18 to 89 years, lived in 24 United States geographic areas, and enrolled through a virtual design. To assign participants to cohorts, the prospective study relied on clinical history that participants themselves reported in a screening survey and a study questionnaire. Mobile phlebotomists in the prospective study collected whole blood, serum and a nasopharyngeal or oropharyngeal swab from every participant. Participants in the prospective study had the option to provide additional blood draws and questionnaires over a roughly 2-month period. Prospective study blood samples were shipped either frozen or at room temperature before DNA extraction. TCRbeta CDR3 regions were amplified from genomic DNA using the immunoSEQ Assay, a bias-controlled multiplex PCR. In the original analysis: Within the assay, amplification of reference gene primers was used to estimate how many nucleated cells each sample contained. To quantify the absolute abundance of each unique TCRbeta CDR3 rearrangement, sequence reads were collapsed and filtered. For each sample, productive Simpson clonality was calculated as the square root of Simpson's diversity index over productive rearrangements. TCRdb holds this immuneACCESS table with in-frame rearrangements only. Some clones are missing; in checked studies, unresolved V genes explain under half, and the rest has no known cause. V, J and clone size reflect that table, while D and trimming were determined from the DNA. Present in this sample are some 170,000 clones, about 90% of which were seen just once. Jointly, the top ten make up 1% to 1.5% of the sample.

The receptor was derived from a human donor with acute COVID-19. The donor label of this sample is uncertain. The rearranged chain carries TRBV19 and TRBJ2-3, with 9 junctional bases fitting TRBD2. What was sequenced was PBMCs or T cells enriched from blood (not recorded which). The encoded CDR3 is CASSIGGSGGTDTQYF. The DNA sequence is given as TGTGCCAGTAGTATAGGCGGTAGCGGGGGAACAGATACGCAGTATTTT.